One T cell receptor (beta chain) is described in this entry. Its antigen remains unknown. Regulatory T cells were sorted as CD4+CD25hiCD127low/negative. Sequencing was performed with immunoSEQ multiplex PCR; in TCRdb, only in-frame clones are kept and a portion is missing. This sample has about 21,000 clones; approximately 94% occur once, and the top ten carry approximately 2%. The data are from a study of B cell selection in AIRE deficiency. Study-level results: Tconv and Treg cells from AIRE-deficient patients resembled healthy donors in TCRBV usage, CDR3 length and diversity. Approximately 31% of healthy-shared Treg sequences were found among patient Tconv cells. Only roughly 9% of roughly 3,700 shared Treg sequences were patient-specific; 31.6% healthy-specific.

The V gene lost 6 bases and the J gene lost 4 bases, with 15 bases spanning the gap. The germline gives CDR1 MDHEN, CDR2 SYDVKM. The CDR3 consists of 14 residues. V usage is TRBV28 and J usage is TRBJ1-1; D call uncertain. Sequencing was performed on Tregs sorted from PBMCs. This TCR was recovered from a human donor with AIRE deficiency. Here the CDR3 DNA reads TGTGCCAGCAGGCTTGGGTCCCTACGCACTGAAGCTTTCTTT. As protein: CASRLGSLRTEAFF.